This T cell receptor beta chain is drawn from a study of blood T cell repertoires in COVID-19. At the level of the study: Both acute and convalescent COVID-19 samples were obtained from the United States, Italy and Spain. Nucleic acid was either cDNA or gDNA, and it came from T cells, B-cell-depleted T cells, or PBMCs.

In the authors' methods: From reference gene primer amplification, estimates of nucleated cell counts were derived. The repertoire was sequenced with immunoSEQ multiplex PCR; TCRdb's copy has only in-frame clones and lacks some. Clonal size and the V and J genes are those of that table, whereas D and trimming came from the DNA. The sample holds about 180,000 clones, 86% seen once. V lost 0 bases, J lost 4 bases, and 19 bases lay in between. In germline, CDR1 is SGDLS, CDR2 YYNGEE. CDR3 length equals 17 residues. Material for sequencing was peripheral blood. The sequence was obtained from a woman aged 25 to 39 with active or convalescent COVID-19. The chain joins TRBV9 to TRBJ2-5; D may be TRBD2 (6 bases). In DNA form, the CDR3 reads TGTGCCAGCAGCGTAGGAGGAGGGTCTCAAGCCCGAGAGACCCAGTACTTC. Its protein product is CASSVGGGSQARETQYF.